This entry lists 18 T cell receptor beta chains sequenced from one sample in a study of beta chain features in type 1 diabetes. General study results and limits: Type 1 diabetes patients showed a moderate but significant shortening of TCRB CDR3s in all four CD4+ subsets.

The isolated RNA, all of it, was reverse transcribed, so expressed TCRB transcripts were what got sequenced. Assay used: immunoSEQ multiplex PCR; TCRdb lists only in-frame clones, some missing. The sample lists about 640,000 clones; over 10% were seen once. Their target antigens are unknown. Sequenced input: naive CD4+ T cells from blood. These receptors came from a man between 25 and 39 years old with type 1 diabetes.

This clone turned up a few times. The chain recombines TRBV9 with TRBJ2-5; 9 nucleotides align to TRBD1. Germline values: CDR1 SGDLS, CDR2 YYNGEE. V gave up 1 base and J gave up 4 bases; unmatched junction bases: 2. There are 14 residues in the CDR3. CDR3 residues: CASSVQGQGETQYF. DNA of the CDR3: TGTGCCAGCAGCGTACAGGGACAGGGAGAGACCCAGTACTTC.

This clone was detected only a few times. V and J are TRBV27 and TRBJ1-6, with TRBD1 identical over 7 bases. The germline CDR1 and CDR2 sequences are MNHEY and SMNVEV (reference sequence). V was pared by 6 bases and J by 0 bases, with 11 bases of the junction left unmatched. The CDR3 length is 18 residues. The CDR3 is CASSFGTVRGSYNSPLHF. In nucleotides, the CDR3 is TGTGCCAGCAGCTTTGGGACAGTTCGGGGCTCCTATAATTCACCCCTCCACTTT.

This clone was found a few times. The chain is built from TRBV10-3 and TRBJ2-6; no definite D call. This CDR3 has 17 residues. Germline-derived CDR1 and CDR2 are ENHRY and SYGVKD. Trimming stripped 3 bases from V and 1 base from J, with 13 bases between. CDR3 region: CAISDTVSNSGANVLTF. CDR3 bases: TGTGCCATCAGTGATACTGTCAGCAATTCTGGGGCCAACGTCCTGACTTTC.

About this clone itself: Since a much larger clone is just one base distant, this may be a read error. The chain recombines TRBV6-6 with TRBJ2-1; no definite D call. Germline loops: CDR1 MNHNY, CDR2 SVGAGI (reference sequence). V lost 5 bases and J 2 bases, leaving 1 base between the germline ends. This CDR3 has 11 amino acids. CDR3 nucleotide sequence: TGTGCCAGCAGTACCTACAATGAGCAGTTCTTC. Translation gives CASSTYNEQFF.

This clone turned up a few times. The chain recombines TRBV25-1 with TRBJ1-4; 9 bases match TRBD1. The V and J ends lost 7 bases and 7 bases, in that order; junction bases with no gene match: 13. This CDR3 is 16 amino acids long. Germline values: CDR1 MGHDK, CDR2 SYGVNS. The CDR3 nucleotides read TGTGCCAGCACATTCTCAGGGACAGGGTTAGGTGAAAAACTGTTTTTT. As protein: CASTFSGTGLGEKLFF.

A few counts support this clone. The chain links TRBV28 to TRBJ2-3; D remains ambiguous. Trimming stripped 6 bases from V and 0 bases from J, with 7 bases between. The germline V gene encodes CDR1 MDHEN and CDR2 SYDVKM. The CDR3 spans 13 residues. The CDR3 spells CASRPASTDTQYF. The CDR3 coding sequence is TGTGCCAGCAGACCGGCTAGCACAGATACGCAGTATTTT.

This clone appeared a few times. The V and J genes are TRBV5-6 and TRBJ1-5, with 9 positions matching TRBD1. V shed 4 bases and J 5 bases; nucleotides not matched to a gene: 7. CDR3 length equals 15 residues. The germline gives CDR1 SGHDT, CDR2 YYEEEE. CDR3 nucleotide sequence: TGTGCCAGCAGCGCACAAGGACAGGGGCATCAGCCCCAGCATTTT. The encoded protein is CASSAQGQGHQPQHF.

This chain links TRBV7-8 with TRBJ1-4; D is undetermined. Germline CDR1 reads SGHVS; CDR2 reads FQNEAQ. The ends were cut back, 5 bases at V and 8 bases at J, with 24 bases in the middle. The CDR3 is 17 amino acids. The chain's CDR3 is CASSRVPPLPQGEKLFF. CDR3 sequence (DNA): TGTGCCAGCAGCCGTGTACCGCCCTTACCTCAAGGAGAAAAACTGTTTTTT.

The chain uses TRBV28 and TRBJ2-7, with D perhaps given as TRBD1 or TRBD2 (5 bases each). Germline lookup yields CDR1 MDHEN and CDR2 SYDVKM. V lost 5 bases and J lost 6, with 11 bases in between. The CDR3 length is 12 residues. The CDR3 here is CASSLMRGEQYF. CDR3 coding DNA: TGTGCCAGCAGTCTCATGAGGGGCGAGCAGTACTTC.

J is TRBJ1-5 and V is TRBV2; D uncertain. The V end was cut by 3 bases, the J end by 8 bases, with 8 bases between. Germline V lookup: CDR1 SNHLY, CDR2 FYNNEI. The CDR3 consists of 12 residues. The CDR3, as DNA: TGTGCCAGCAGTGACGTGTTGGAGCCCCAGCATTTT. As protein: CASSDVLEPQHF. The variable domain in full, with the rest retrieved from reference TRBV2 and TRBJ1-5, is EPEVTQTPSHQVTQMGQEVILRCVPISNHLYFYWYRQILGQKVEFLVSFYNNEISEKSEIFDDQFSVERPDGSNFTLKIRSTKLEDSAMYFCASSDVLEPQHFGDGTRLSIL.

This clone was seen only a few times. This chain links TRBV5-1 with TRBJ1-1, with D hard to call. V was shortened by 0 bases and J by 0 bases, with 15 bases between the two germline ends. Germline assignment: CDR1 SGHRS and CDR2 YFSETQ. This CDR3 region has 17 residues. The DNA of the CDR3 is TGCGCCAGCAGCTTGGGACGTCTTGCGAATTTGAACACTGAAGCTTTCTTT. This gives the protein CASSLGRLANLNTEAFF. Full variable domain (rest looked up from reference TRBV5-1 and TRBJ1-1): KAGVTQTPRYLIKTRGQQVTLSCSPISGHRSVSWYQQTPGQGLQFLFEYFSETQRNKGNFPGRFSGRQFSNSRSEMNVSTLELGDSALYLCASSLGRLANLNTEAFFGQGTRLTVV.

The rearrangement uses TRBV2 and TRBJ1-6, with 10 nucleotides matching TRBD1. The CDR3 loop spans 13 amino acids. Germline V gene lookup returns CDR1 SNHLY and CDR2 FYNNEI. The ends lost 11 bases at V and 18 bases at J; junction bases unmatched: 16. The CDR3 nucleotides read TGTGCCTCTCACGGAGGGACAGGGGATACCCCCCACTTT. Protein sequence: CASHGGTGDTPHF.

This rearrangement joins TRBV6-5 to TRBJ1-6, with D perhaps TRBD1 (5 bases). Germline values: CDR1 MNHEY, CDR2 SVGAGI. The CDR3 runs 12 residues. Trimming removed 4 bases from V and 11 bases from J, with 9 bases in between. The CDR3 nucleotides are TGTGCCAGCAGTTCAGGGTTTGCACCCCTCCACTTT. As protein: CASSSGFAPLHF.

The V call is TRBV15, the J call TRBJ2-5; D might be TRBD1 or TRBD2, each matching 5 bases. V lost 5 bases and J 5 bases, leaving 21 bases between the germline ends. CDR3 length equals 16 residues. Germline values: CDR1 LNHNV, CDR2 YYDKDF (reference sequence). The CDR3 region is CATSRDSGTSVETQYF. CDR3 DNA sequence: TGTGCCACCAGCCGGGATTCAGGGACCTCGGTGGAGACCCAGTACTTC.

The gene calls are TRBV30 and TRBJ1-5, with 8 bases lining up with TRBD1. Germline V CDR1 and CDR2: GTSNPN, SVGIG (reference sequence). The CDR3 totals 13 residues. V lost 7 bases, J lost 6 bases, and 8 bases stayed unmatched. The CDR3 bases are TGTGCCTACTTGGGACAGGCGAGTCAGCCCCAGCATTTT. It encodes CAYLGQASQPQHF.

The sample holds a few counts of this clone. The gene calls are TRBV13 and TRBJ1-2; unclear D gene. Trimming removed 3 bases at V and 6 bases at J, with 14 bases between. CDR1 and CDR2 from the germline V gene are PRHDT and FYEKMQ (reference sequence). The CDR3 length is 14 residues. The CDR3 region is CASSFQTAAHGYTF. DNA of the CDR3: TGTGCCAGCAGCTTCCAGACCGCGGCCCATGGCTACACCTTC.

In its sample, this clone was seen a few times. The gene calls are TRBV6-6 and TRBJ1-5; no firm D call. From germline, CDR1 is MNHNY and CDR2 SVGAGI (reference sequence). The CDR3 totals 14 residues. The V end lost 6 bases, the J end lost 0 bases, and 9 bases lay between the germline ends. The CDR3: CASSDQYSNQPQHF. CDR3 DNA sequence: TGTGCCAGCAGCGACCAGTATAGCAATCAGCCCCAGCATTTT.

This clone was seen only a few times. The rearrangement uses TRBV30 and TRBJ2-7; 10 nucleotides align to TRBD2. The germline gives CDR1 GTSNPN, CDR2 SVGIG (reference sequence). V was pared by 1 base and J by 7 bases, with 7 bases of the junction left unmatched. The CDR3 contains 14 residues. CDR3 in DNA: TGTGCCTGGAGTGGAATAGCGGGGGGCGGTGAGCAGTACTTC. Protein sequence: CAWSGIAGGGEQYF.